This T cell receptor (beta chain) was captured in a study of blood T cell repertoires in COVID-19. This clone was seen a handful of times. TCRdb's table, derived via immunoSEQ multiplex PCR, lists solely in-frame clones and lacks some. This repertoire shows fewer than 350,000 clones, about nine tenths found once; its top ten account for 4% to 6%. The ends were cut back, 5 bases at V and 0 bases at J, with 14 bases in the middle. The CDR3 totals 15 residues. The germline V gene encodes CDR1 SGHTA and CDR2 FQGNSA. Sequenced input: PBMCs or T cells enriched from blood (not recorded which). The chain recombines TRBV7-2 with TRBJ2-7; a possible D gene is TRBD1 (7 bases). This receptor was taken from a man between 60 and 75 years old who had recovered from COVID-19. Here the CDR3 reads CASSPGGISSYEQYF. The CDR3 DNA reads TGTGCCAGCAGCCCAGGGGGGATTAGCTCCTACGAGCAGTACTTC. Full variable domain (outside the CDR3, taken from reference TRBV7-2 and TRBJ2-7): GAGVSQSPSNKVTEKGKDVELRCDPISGHTALYWYRQSLGQGLEFLIYFQGNSAPDKSGLPSDRFSAERTGGSVSTLTIQRTQQEDSAVYLCASSPGGISSYEQYFGPGTRLTVT.